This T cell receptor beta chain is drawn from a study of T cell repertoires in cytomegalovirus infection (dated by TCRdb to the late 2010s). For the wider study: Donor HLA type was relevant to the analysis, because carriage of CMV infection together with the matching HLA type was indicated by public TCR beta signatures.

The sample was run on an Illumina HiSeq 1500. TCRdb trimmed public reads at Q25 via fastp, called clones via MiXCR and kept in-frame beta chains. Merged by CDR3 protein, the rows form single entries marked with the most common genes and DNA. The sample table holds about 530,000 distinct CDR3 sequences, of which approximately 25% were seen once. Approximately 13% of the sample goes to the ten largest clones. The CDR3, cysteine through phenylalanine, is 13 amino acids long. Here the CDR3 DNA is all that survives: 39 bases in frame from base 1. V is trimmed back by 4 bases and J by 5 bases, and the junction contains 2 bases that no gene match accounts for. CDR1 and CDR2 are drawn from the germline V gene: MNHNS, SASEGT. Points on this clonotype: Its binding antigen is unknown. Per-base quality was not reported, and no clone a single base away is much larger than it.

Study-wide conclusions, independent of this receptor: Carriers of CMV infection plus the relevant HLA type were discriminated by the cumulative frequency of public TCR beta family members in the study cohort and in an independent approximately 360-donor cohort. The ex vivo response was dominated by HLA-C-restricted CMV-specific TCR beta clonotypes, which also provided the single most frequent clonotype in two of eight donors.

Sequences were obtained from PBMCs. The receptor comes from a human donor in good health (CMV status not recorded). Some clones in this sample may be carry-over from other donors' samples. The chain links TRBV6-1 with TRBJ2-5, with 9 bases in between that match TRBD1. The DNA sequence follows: TGTGCCAGCAGTGGGACAGGGGAGGAGACCCAGTACTTC. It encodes CASSGTGEETQYF.